This T cell receptor beta chain was recovered during a study of PD-1 blockade in classical Hodgkin lymphoma. The CDR3 totals 15 residues. Germline V gene sequence: CDR1 SNHLY, CDR2 FYNNEI. Turning to this clone: The antigen is not known. Sequence at one end of the junction differs from germline and may be a read error.

Each patient's relapse followed autologous stem cell transplantation, and brentuximab vedotin exposure varied. Classification of best responses gave complete response, partial response or progressive disease. Study outcomes and limitations: As was reported, newly diagnosed patients showed lower baseline TCR diversity than healthy donors did. Partial responders and progressors had significantly lower baseline TCR diversity. Significantly greater TCR diversity emerged by C4D1 in CD4+ cells but not CD8+ cells.

Sequencing was performed with immunoSEQ multiplex PCR; in TCRdb, only in-frame clones are kept and a portion is missing. The table shows about 150,000 clones, with around 73% occurring only once. The TCR comes from a human donor with classical Hodgkin lymphoma. The source material was peripheral blood mononuclear cells (PBMCs), sampled before the second cycle of nivolumab. This chain connects TRBV2 to TRBJ2-2; 7 bases match TRBD1. This CDR3 reads CASGEDRLTPGELFF. CDR3 nucleotides: TGTGCCAGCGGTGAGGACAGGCTCACACCCGGGGAGCTGTTTTTT.